Each of the 26 T cell receptor beta chains below was sequenced from the same sample in a study of PD-1 blockade in classical Hodgkin lymphoma. Each patient experienced a relapse that followed autologous stem cell transplantation, and brentuximab vedotin exposure varied. Profiled with immunoSEQ multiplex PCR; TCRdb holds only in-frame clones, not every one. The top ten hold roughly a fifth of the sample, which has 14,000 or so clones, under 90% seen once. The source was peripheral blood mononuclear cells (PBMCs), collected at baseline. These receptors were obtained from a human donor with classical Hodgkin lymphoma.

The J gene is TRBJ2-3, the V gene TRBV10-3; D is unresolved. The V gene's germline CDR1 is ENHRY and CDR2 SYGVKD. Trimming took off 0 bases at V and 11 bases at J, with 6 bases between the two ends. The CDR3 totals 11 residues. The CDR3 nucleotides are TGTGCCATCAGTGAGTCCGAGAGGCAGTATTTT. Its translation: CAISESERQYF.

The chain combines TRBV29-1 with TRBJ1-2; a weak D match, TRBD1 (5 bases). Trimming stripped 6 bases from V and 8 bases from J, with 13 bases between. Germline lookup yields CDR1 SQVTM and CDR2 ANQGSEA. The CDR3 extends over 11 amino acids. This chain's CDR3 is CSVGDSRGYTF. The CDR3 DNA is TGCAGCGTGGGCGACAGTAGAGGCTACACCTTC.

The chain recombines TRBV5-8 with TRBJ1-4; D not resolved. From germline, CDR1 is SGHTS and CDR2 YDEGEE. Trimming cost V 2 bases and J 4 bases, with 12 bases left between them. The CDR3 has 15 residues. CDR3 nucleotides: TGTGCCAGCAGCTTTTTTTTACTCGATAATGAAAAACTGTTTTTT. Protein product: CASSFFLLDNEKLFF.

The chain joins TRBV7-3 to TRBJ2-2, with TRBD1 as a possible D gene (5 bases). This CDR3 is built from 16 residues. The germline V and J ends were trimmed by 0 bases and 3 bases, with 11 bases remaining between them. The V gene's germline CDR1 is SGHTA and CDR2 FQGTGA. In nucleotides, the CDR3 is TGTGCCAGCAGCTTAACTCGCCAGGGATACACCGGGGAGCTGTTTTTT. This translates into CASSLTRQGYTGELFF.

This clone has just a few counts. The chain carries TRBV19 and TRBJ1-6; 7 positions match TRBD1. The V segment lost 2 bases and the J segment 7 bases; nucleotides outside the gene matches: 5. Germline-derived CDR1 and CDR2 are LNHDA and SQIVND (reference sequence). This CDR3 region has 15 residues. The CDR3, as DNA: TGTGCCAGTAGTATACTGGACAGGCAGAATTCACCCCTCCACTTT. It yields the protein CASSILDRQNSPLHF.

The chain has TRBV2 and TRBJ2-7; TRBD1 agrees at 12 bases. Trimming at V came to 6 bases and at J to 6 bases, leaving 3 bases not matched to a gene. This CDR3 contains 13 residues. Germline CDR1 and CDR2: SNHLY and FYNNEI. CDR3 DNA: TGTGCCAGCAGGGGACAGGGGGCCGGCGAGCAGTACTTC. The encoded protein is CASRGQGAGEQYF.

The V and J genes are TRBV29-1 and TRBJ2-7, with D possibly matching TRBD2 (5 bases). Deletions cut 7 bases from V and 3 bases from J, with 13 bases between. Germline lookup yields CDR1 SQVTM and CDR2 ANQGSEA. The CDR3 totals 12 residues. CDR3 region: CSGWVGDYEQYF. The CDR3 DNA reads TGCAGCGGTTGGGTGGGAGACTACGAGCAGTACTTC.

The chain couples TRBV10-3 to TRBJ2-1; D ambiguous. V lost 2 bases, J lost 4 bases, and 9 bases lay in between. The CDR3 sequence is 14 residues long. Germline CDR1 reads ENHRY; CDR2 reads SYGVKD. Here the CDR3 reads CAISERDRYNEQFF. DNA of the CDR3: TGTGCCATCAGTGAGAGGGATCGTTACAATGAGCAGTTCTTC.

This clone was counted a few times. This chain uses TRBV7-6 with TRBJ2-7; the D gene is possibly TRBD1 (5 bases). CDR3 length equals 15 residues. Looked up from germline, CDR1 is SGHVS and CDR2 is FNYEAQ. V was cut by 1 base and J by 3 bases, with 13 bases left in between. The CDR3 DNA reads TGTGCCAGCAGCTTAGGTTGGACAAACGACTACGAGCAGTACTTC. It encodes CASSLGWTNDYEQYF.

The J gene is TRBJ2-4, the V gene TRBV29-1; D possibly matches TRBD1 or TRBD2 (6 bases each). In germline, CDR1 is SQVTM, CDR2 ANQGSEA. Trimming stripped 0 bases from V and 0 bases from J, with 12 bases between. This CDR3 is 16 amino acids long. The CDR3 DNA follows: TGCAGCGTTGAAGATCTAGGGGGGTTAGCCAAAAACATTCAGTACTTC. Amino acid sequence: CSVEDLGGLAKNIQYF. Full variable domain (missing parts from reference TRBV29-1 and TRBJ2-4): SAVISQKPSRDICQRGTSLTIQCQVDSQVTMMFWYRQQPGQSLTLIATANQGSEATYESGFVIDKFPISRPNLTFSTLTVSNMSPEDSSIYLCSVEDLGGLAKNIQYFGAGTRLSVL.

This clone was counted only a few times. The chain is built from TRBV5-5 and TRBJ1-2; TRBD1 is a possible D gene (6 bases). From germline, CDR1 is SGHKS and CDR2 YYEKEE (reference sequence). V was clipped by 3 bases and J by 4 bases, with 7 bases between them. The CDR3 runs 12 residues. CDR3 residues: CASSSDSYGYTF. The CDR3 DNA reads as TGTGCCAGCAGCTCGGACAGCTATGGCTACACCTTC.

This clone has only a few counts. The CDR3 here is CASSRQGFSGNTIYF. The CDR3 DNA is TGTGCCAGCAGTCGTCAAGGATTCTCTGGAAACACCATATATTTT. This sequence joins TRBV6-5 and TRBJ1-3, with D hard to call. V lost 5 bases, J lost 0 bases, and 11 bases lay in between. CDR1 MNHEY and CDR2 SVGAGI come from the germline V gene. The CDR3 runs 15 residues.

The rearrangement uses TRBV9 and TRBJ2-7; 7 nucleotides match TRBD1. V lost 3 bases, J lost 3 bases, and 6 bases stayed unmatched. Germline V gene lookup returns CDR1 SGDLS and CDR2 YYNGEE. There are 14 residues in the CDR3. The DNA for the CDR3 is TGTGCCAGCAGCGCCCGAGGACAGGACTACGAGCAGTACTTC. Translation gives CASSARGQDYEQYF.

The rearrangement joins TRBV6-6 to TRBJ1-6; D not certain. In germline, CDR1 is MNHNY, CDR2 SVGAGI (reference sequence). The CDR3 covers 13 residues. In DNA, the CDR3 is TGTGCTTTGGCGGCGGGCCTAAATTCACCCCTCCACTTT. Its translation is CALAAGLNSPLHF.

The chain has TRBV5-1 and TRBJ2-2; the match to TRBD2 covers 7 bases. CDR3 length: 15 residues. From germline, CDR1 is SGHRS and CDR2 YFSETQ. V gave up 4 bases and J gave up 4 bases; unmatched junction bases: 7. Here the CDR3 reads CASSGKTSFTGELFF. The CDR3 DNA reads as TGCGCCAGCAGCGGGAAGACTAGCTTCACCGGGGAGCTGTTTTTT.

On this clone: This sample includes further DNA sequences coding for the same CDR3. DNA of the CDR3: TGTGCCAGCAGCTTGGATGGAGGGGTGGGCTCACCCCTCCACTTT. Its protein is CASSLDGGVGSPLHF. This sequence joins TRBV5-4 and TRBJ1-6, with D perhaps TRBD1 (5 bases). Trimming shortened V by 0 bases and J by 10 bases, and 14 bases separated the two germline ends. The CDR3 sequence is 15 residues long. Germline V gene sequence: CDR1 SGHNT, CDR2 YYREEE (reference sequence).

The rearrangement links TRBV18 to TRBJ2-7; D ambiguous. The CDR3 totals 14 residues. Trimming removed 0 bases at V and 1 base at J, with 7 bases between. Germline V gene sequence: CDR1 KGHSH, CDR2 LQKENI. The CDR3: CASSPPVVSYEQYF. The CDR3 nucleotides are TGTGCCAGCTCACCACCGGTAGTTTCCTACGAGCAGTACTTC. Drawing the rest from reference TRBV18 and TRBJ2-7, the complete variable domain is NAGVMQNPRHLVRRRGQEARLRCSPMKGHSHVYWYRQLPEEGLKFMVYLQKENIIDESGMPKERFSAEFPKEGPSILRIQQVVRGDSAAYFCASSPPVVSYEQYFGPGTRLTVT.

V is TRBV7-3 and J is TRBJ2-5, with 12 bases lining up with TRBD2. Losses at the gene ends were 5 bases for V and 2 bases for J; bases not matched to a gene: 6. This CDR3 is built from 16 residues. Per germline, CDR1 SGHTA and CDR2 FQGTGA. The CDR3 DNA is TGTGCCAGCAGCCCAAACGGACTAGCGGGGCAAGAGACCCAGTACTTC. This encodes CASSPNGLAGQETQYF.

This clone ranks as medium-sized. The V and J genes are TRBV19 and TRBJ1-2; D ambiguous. The CDR3 runs 10 residues. CDR1 and CDR2 (germline): LNHDA, SQIVND (reference sequence). Trimming cost V 11 bases and J 4 bases, with 8 bases left between them. DNA for the CDR3: TGTGCCTCGGAGGGCTATGGCTACACCTTC. Translating it yields CASEGYGYTF.

This clone has just one count. This sequence joins TRBV7-9 and TRBJ1-2, with 9 bases aligning to TRBD1. Per germline, CDR1 SEHNR and CDR2 FQNEAQ (reference sequence). There are 15 residues in the CDR3. The J segment lost 4 bases and the V segment lost 5 bases, leaving 8 bases of the junction unmatched. The CDR3 DNA sequence: TGTGCCAGCAGCGGGGGACAGGGAAAATCCTATGGCTACACCTTC. Its translation: CASSGGQGKSYGYTF.

This clone was observed a few times. The J gene is TRBJ1-6, the V gene TRBV5-1; D gene ambiguous. The CDR3 is made up of 15 amino acids. CDR1 and CDR2 from the germline V gene are SGHRS and YFSETQ. Trimming pared 0 bases from V and 6 bases from J, leaving 10 bases between. CDR3 DNA sequence: TGCGCCAGCAGCTTGGGCACAACAGTTAATTCACCCCTCCACTTT. It encodes CASSLGTTVNSPLHF. Based on the CDR3 plus reference TRBV5-1 and TRBJ1-6, the full variable domain is KAGVTQTPRYLIKTRGQQVTLSCSPISGHRSVSWYQQTPGQGLQFLFEYFSETQRNKGNFPGRFSGRQFSNSRSEMNVSTLELGDSALYLCASSLGTTVNSPLHFGNGTRLTVT.

The rearrangement joins TRBV28 to TRBJ2-7; 11 bases fit TRBD1. The CDR3 consists of 16 residues. The germline CDR1 and CDR2 sequences are MDHEN and SYDVKM. Germline trimming cut 5 bases from V and 6 bases from J; bases unmatched to any gene: 12. The chain's CDR3 is CASSTPGQGVGSEQYF. The DNA for the CDR3 is TGTGCCAGCAGTACACCGGGACAGGGGGTGGGATCCGAGCAGTACTTC. Looking up the rest from reference TRBV28 and TRBJ2-7 gives the full variable domain: DVKVTQSSRYLVKRTGEKVFLECVQDMDHENMFWYRQDPGLGLRLIYFSYDVKMKEKGDIPEGYSVSREKKERFSLILESASTNQTSMYLCASSTPGQGVGSEQYFGPGTRLTVT.

The rearrangement uses TRBV2 and TRBJ1-5; D uncertain. The CDR3 loop spans 13 amino acids. Germline V CDR1 and CDR2: SNHLY, FYNNEI. Trimming cost V 3 bases and J 7 bases, with 10 bases left between them. The CDR3 protein is CASSESGGQPQHF. The DNA of the CDR3 is TGTGCCAGCAGTGAGTCGGGAGGACAGCCCCAGCATTTT.

The chain carries TRBV19 and TRBJ1-6; a weak D match, TRBD1 (5 bases). Germline V gene data show CDR1 as LNHDA and CDR2 as SQIVND (reference sequence). The V and J ends lost 7 bases and 9 bases respectively, with 13 bases between them. CDR3 length: 13 residues. CDR3 amino acids: CASKTPTGSPLHF. The CDR3 DNA is TGTGCCAGTAAAACCCCCACAGGTTCACCCCTCCACTTT.

The CDR3 sequence: CASSLFAGGRTEAFF. CDR3 bases: TGTGCCAGCAGCTTATTTGCAGGGGGAAGGACTGAAGCTTTCTTT. The J gene is TRBJ1-1, the V gene TRBV7-9; 7 bases align to TRBD1. The CDR3 runs 15 residues. After removal of 2 bases from V and 5 bases from J, the junction contained 8 bases not matched to a gene. CDR1 SEHNR and CDR2 FQNEAQ come from the germline V gene (reference sequence).

The chain uses TRBV9 and TRBJ2-5; possibly TRBD2 for D (5 bases). Germline V gene sequence: CDR1 SGDLS, CDR2 YYNGEE. Trimming left V 4 bases short and J 0 bases short, with 16 bases between. This CDR3 spans 16 amino acids. The CDR3 protein is CASSSQERSHQETQYF. CDR3 bases: TGTGCCAGCAGCTCTCAGGAGCGGAGTCACCAAGAGACCCAGTACTTC.